These 16 T cell receptor beta chains came from one sample sequenced in a study of glioma-infiltrating T cells after dendritic cell vaccination. Method: immunoSEQ multiplex PCR; TCRdb's copy keeps in-frame clones and lacks some. The sample has tens of thousands of clones; under 90% are singletons. The sequences come from blood, collected before dendritic cell vaccination. The receptors shown here come from a human donor with glioblastoma.

This clone came up a few times. This sequence joins TRBV5-4 and TRBJ1-6; maybe TRBD1 (6 bases). From germline, CDR1 is SGHNT and CDR2 YYREEE (reference sequence). The CDR3 extends over 15 amino acids. V lost 0 bases, J lost 10 bases, and 14 bases lay in between. The DNA for the CDR3 is TGTGCCAGCAGCTTGGGAGGGGGACAAAGATCACCCCTCCACTTT. Protein: CASSLGGGQRSPLHF.

This chain joins TRBV2 and TRBJ1-1, with D perhaps TRBD1 (5 bases). Germline V gives CDR1 SNHLY, CDR2 FYNNEI. This CDR3 is built from 15 residues. Trimming took off 5 bases at V and 0 bases at J, with 13 bases between the two ends. The DNA of the CDR3 is TGTGCCAGCAGTCGGGAGGGACTTGTGAACACTGAAGCTTTCTTT. Protein: CASSREGLVNTEAFF.

This clone occurred once. J is TRBJ1-4 and V is TRBV7-2; 7 bases align to TRBD1. From germline, CDR1 is SGHTA and CDR2 FQGNSA. The junction had 4 bases not matched to a gene; V was cut back by 4 bases and J by 5 bases. The CDR3 covers 14 residues. CDR3 sequence reads: CASSSGQPNEKLFF. CDR3 sequence (DNA): TGTGCCAGCAGCTCGGGACAGCCGAATGAAAAACTGTTTTTT.

The chain has TRBV7-2 and TRBJ2-1; no reliable D call. Trimming shortened V by 3 bases and J by 2 bases, and 11 bases separated the two germline ends. CDR1 SGHTA and CDR2 FQGNSA come from the germline V gene. The CDR3 has 15 amino acids. The DNA for the CDR3 is TGTGCCAGCAGCTTTACTTCAACCCCCTACAATGAGCAGTTCTTC. Protein: CASSFTSTPYNEQFF.

This clone turned up a few times. The chain recombines TRBV11-3 with TRBJ2-7; the match to TRBD2 covers 8 bases. Germline V lookup: CDR1 SGHNT, CDR2 YENEEA. The CDR3 length is 19 residues. The junction had 18 bases not matched to a gene; V was cut back by 5 bases and J by 0 bases. The DNA of the CDR3 is TGTGCCAGCAGCCGTAACCTTTGGCTAGCGGGTCTGAGCTCCTACGAGCAGTACTTC. Its protein is CASSRNLWLAGLSSYEQYF.

The genes are TRBV5-6 and TRBJ1-4; D possibly corresponds to TRBD1 (5 bases). The V end was cut by 1 base, the J end by 7 bases, with 11 bases between. This CDR3 has 14 amino acids. Germline V lookup: CDR1 SGHDT, CDR2 YYEEEE. The CDR3: CASSLKGLGEKLFF. The CDR3 DNA follows: TGTGCCAGCAGCTTGAAGGGGTTAGGTGAAAAACTGTTTTTT.

The rearrangement joins TRBV28 to TRBJ2-2; TRBD2 might be the D (6 bases). The CDR3 covers 17 residues. From germline, CDR1 is MDHEN and CDR2 SYDVKM. V was trimmed by 4 bases and J by 5 bases, leaving 20 bases between them. CDR3 protein: CASSYPGLGSRTGELFF. The CDR3 coding sequence is TGTGCCAGCAGTTATCCGGGACTGGGGTCCCGGACCGGGGAGCTGTTTTTT.

This chain joins TRBV7-9 and TRBJ2-7; TRBD2 aligns across 7 bases. The CDR3 runs 16 residues. Germline values: CDR1 SEHNR, CDR2 FQNEAQ (reference sequence). After removal of 3 bases from V and 3 bases from J, the junction contained 11 bases not matched to a gene. The CDR3 protein is CASSFKNGLESYEQYF. The CDR3 nucleotides are TGTGCCAGCAGCTTCAAAAACGGACTAGAGAGCTACGAGCAGTACTTC.

The V gene is TRBV4-1, the J gene TRBJ2-7, with D tentatively TRBD1 (5 bases). Germline CDR1 reads MGHRA; CDR2 reads YSYEKL. V shed 2 bases and J shed 4 bases, with 9 bases lying between them. The CDR3 is 13 residues long. CDR3 nucleotide sequence: TGCGCCAGCAGCCAACTAGGGGCTTACGAGCAGTACTTC. Protein sequence: CASSQLGAYEQYF.

With regard to this clone: One junction end disagrees with the germline gene, perhaps due to a read error. This rearrangement joins TRBV7-9 to TRBJ1-3; D uncertain. This CDR3 is built from 8 residues. In germline, CDR1 is SEHNR, CDR2 FQNEAQ (reference sequence). CDR3 DNA sequence: TGTGCCAGCAGCCCCTCGGAGTTT. It is translated as CASSPSEF. The full variable domain, in which reference TRBV7-9 and TRBJ1-3 provide the parts outside the CDR3, is DTGVSQNPRHKITKRGQNVTFRCDPISEHNRLYWYRQTLGQGPEFLTYFQNEAQLEKSRLLSDRFSAERPKGSFSTLEIQRTEQGDSAMYLCASSPSEFGEGSWLTVV.

This clone was seen just once. This chain uses TRBV18 with TRBJ2-7; tentatively, D is TRBD2 (5 bases). The CDR3 runs 15 residues. The germline V gene has CDR1 KGHSH and CDR2 LQKENI. Deletions cut 2 bases from V and 7 bases from J, with 18 bases between. The DNA of the CDR3 is TGTGCCAGCTCACCAAACGGAGGCCCCCTCCAGGAGCAGTACTTC. Its translation is CASSPNGGPLQEQYF.

The gene calls are TRBV11-3 and TRBJ2-1; 9 bases map to TRBD2. CDR1 is SGHNT, CDR2 YENEEA, per germline. This CDR3 is built from 18 residues. Trimming removed 0 bases from V and 6 bases from J; junction bases left unmatched: 12. This CDR3 is CASSLESGGGARGNEQFF. CDR3 bases: TGTGCCAGCAGCTTAGAGTCTGGCGGGGGGGCCCGGGGCAATGAGCAGTTCTTC.

This clone was observed once. The J gene is TRBJ2-6, the V gene TRBV7-8; no reliable D call. CDR3 length: 14 amino acids. Per germline, CDR1 SGHVS and CDR2 FQNEAQ. Trimming stripped 4 bases from V and 1 base from J, with 5 bases between. The CDR3 coding sequence is TGTGCCAGCAGCTCCCAGTCTGGGGCCAACGTCCTGACTTTC. This translates into CASSSQSGANVLTF.

This rearrangement joins TRBV6-5 to TRBJ2-7; possibly TRBD1 for D (5 bases). V lost 5 bases to trimming and J lost 5 bases, with 10 bases between them. CDR3 length equals 12 residues. From germline, CDR1 is MNHEY and CDR2 SVGAGI. The CDR3 nucleotides read TGTGCCAGCAGTCCAGGGTTCCACGAGCAGTACTTC. This codes for CASSPGFHEQYF.

Details on this clone: A read error may account for a junction end that differs from germline. The chain has TRBV5-1 and TRBJ2-1; no clear D gene. Germline CDR1 SGHRS, CDR2 YFSETQ. This CDR3 contains 17 residues. The CDR3, as DNA: TGCGCCAGCACCTTGGGGTCATCGACAAGCTCCTACAATGAGCAGTTCTTC. Its protein is CASTLGSSTSSYNEQFF.

The chain carries TRBV14 and TRBJ1-1; TRBD1 agrees at 10 bases. The CDR3 loop spans 17 amino acids. V lost 0 bases to trimming and J lost 1 base; unmatched junction nucleotides: 5. Germline CDR1 is SGHDN and CDR2 is FVKESK. The CDR3 sequence: CASSQDYRTGGNTEAFF. The CDR3 DNA is TGTGCCAGCAGCCAAGATTATCGGACAGGGGGGAACACTGAAGCTTTCTTT.